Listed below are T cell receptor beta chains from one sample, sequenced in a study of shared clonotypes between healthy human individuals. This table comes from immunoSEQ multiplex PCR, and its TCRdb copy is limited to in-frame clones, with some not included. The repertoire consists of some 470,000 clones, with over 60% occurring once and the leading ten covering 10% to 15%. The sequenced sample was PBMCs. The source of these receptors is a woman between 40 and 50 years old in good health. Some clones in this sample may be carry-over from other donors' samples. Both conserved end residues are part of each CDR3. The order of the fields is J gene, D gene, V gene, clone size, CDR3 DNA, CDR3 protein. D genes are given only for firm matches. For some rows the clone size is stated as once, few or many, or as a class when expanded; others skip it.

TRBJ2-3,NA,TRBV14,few,TGTGCCAGCAGCCCCCGACATCCGCGGGACCTATTCGGGGCGAATACGCAGTATTTT,CASSPRHPRDLFGANTQYF
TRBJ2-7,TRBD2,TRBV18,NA,TGTGCCAGCTCACTTTCCGGGACTAGCGTAGGCGAGCAGTACTTC,CASSLSGTSVGEQYF
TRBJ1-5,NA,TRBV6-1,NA,TGTGCCAGCAGTGAACTGGGGGGAGTTCAGCCCCAGCATTTT,CASSELGGVQPQHF
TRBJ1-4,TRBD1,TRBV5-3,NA,TGTGCCAGAAGCTTGCCGCAGGGGGGTGAAAAACTGTTTTTT,CARSLPQGGEKLFF
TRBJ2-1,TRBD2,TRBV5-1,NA,TGCGCCAGCAGCTTACTAGCGGGAACCTACAATGAGCAGTTCTTC,CASSLLAGTYNEQFF
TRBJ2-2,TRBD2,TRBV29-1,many,TGCAGCGCAACTAGCGCGAACACCGGGGAGCTGTTTTTT,CSATSANTGELFF
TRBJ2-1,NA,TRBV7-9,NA,TGTGCCAGCAGCCCGACAGCGAGCAATGAGCAGTTCTTC,CASSPTASNEQFF
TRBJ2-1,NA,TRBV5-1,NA,TGCGCCAGCAGCTTGGGCGGGGGCCTCTACAATGAGCAGTTCTTC,CASSLGGGLYNEQFF
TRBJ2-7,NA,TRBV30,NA,TGTGCCTGGAGTGTAGGCGCCTACGAGCAGTACTTC,CAWSVGAYEQYF
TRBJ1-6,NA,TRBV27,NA,TGTGCCAGCAGTTTATCTGGAGATTCACCCCTCCACTTT,CASSLSGDSPLHF
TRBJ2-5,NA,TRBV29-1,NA,TGCAGCGTTGGATGGGGGAAAGAGACCCAGTACTTC,CSVGWGKETQYF
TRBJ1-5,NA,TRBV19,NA,TGTGCCAGTAGTGCAAGGGAGGGGAGGGATCAGCCCCAGCATTTT,CASSAREGRDQPQHF
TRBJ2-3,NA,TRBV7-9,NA,TGTGCCAGCAGCTTAGGTGGGGGCCCCACAGATACGCAGTATTTT,CASSLGGGPTDTQYF
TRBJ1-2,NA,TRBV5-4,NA,TGTGCCAGCAGCTCGGACGGAAACTATGGCTACACCTTC,CASSSDGNYGYTF
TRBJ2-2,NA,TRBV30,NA,TGTGCCTCGGAACGAACACCAGGGAACACCGGGGAGCTGTTTTTT,CASERTPGNTGELFF
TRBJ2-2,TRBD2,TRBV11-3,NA,TGTGCCAGCAGCTTAGGGGGGGGACTAGCGATAGGTCGGGAGCTGTTTTTT,CASSLGGGLAIGRELFF
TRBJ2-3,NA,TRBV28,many,TGTGCCAGCAGTTTACCCGGACACGCTCAAAGGGGTACGCAGTATTTT,CASSLPGHAQRGTQYF
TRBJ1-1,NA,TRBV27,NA,TGTGCCAGCAGTTCGCCCTTGAGGGGGGGAAATGAAGCTTTCTTT,CASSSPLRGGNEAFF
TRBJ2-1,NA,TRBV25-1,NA,TGTGCCAGCACCCGGAACTACCCTACGAATGAGCAGTTCTTC,CASTRNYPTNEQFF
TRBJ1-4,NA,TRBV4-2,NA,TGTGCCAGCAGCCAAGCCTCATCAGGGGCAACTAATGAAAAACTGTTTTTT,CASSQASSGATNEKLFF
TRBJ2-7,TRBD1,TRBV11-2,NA,TGTGCCAGCAGCCCCCACTTGACAGGGGCTACCTACGAGCAGTACTTC,CASSPHLTGATYEQYF
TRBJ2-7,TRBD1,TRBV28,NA,TGTGCCAGCAGTTTAAAACCGGGACAGCTAACCTACGAGCAGTACTTC,CASSLKPGQLTYEQYF
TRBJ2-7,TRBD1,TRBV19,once,TGTGCCAGTAGTACCCAGGGACAGGGGGCTTACGAGCAGTACTTC,CASSTQGQGAYEQYF
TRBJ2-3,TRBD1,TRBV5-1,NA,TGCGCCAGCAGCTTAGGGACAGCAATTAGCACAGATACGCAGTATTTT,CASSLGTAISTDTQYF
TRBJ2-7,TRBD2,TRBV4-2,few,TGTGCCAGCAGCCAAGGACTAGCGGGGAACGAGCAGTACTTC,CASSQGLAGNEQYF
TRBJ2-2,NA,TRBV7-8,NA,TGTGCCAGCAGCGCAGGTCGGGTGGACACCGGGGAGCTGTTTTTT,CASSAGRVDTGELFF
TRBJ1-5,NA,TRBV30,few,TGTGCCTGGAGTGTAACCTCCGGGGAACAGCCCCAGCATTTT,CAWSVTSGEQPQHF
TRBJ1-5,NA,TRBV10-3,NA,TGTGCCATCAGTGCCTTGGGGGGTCAGCCCCAGCATTTT,CAISALGGQPQHF
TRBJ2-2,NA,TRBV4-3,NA,TGCGCCAGCAGCCACAGGAGCGGGGAGCTGTTTTTT,CASSHRSGELFF
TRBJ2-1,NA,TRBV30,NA,TGTGCCTGGAGAGTTCAGGTGGGGTTAGCACCTAGGAGGGACAATGAGCAGTTCTTC,CAWRVQVGLAPRRDNEQFF
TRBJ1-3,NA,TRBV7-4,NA,TGTGCCAGCAGCTTAGCCGGCAGGACGGCTGGAAACACCATATATTTT,CASSLAGRTAGNTIYF
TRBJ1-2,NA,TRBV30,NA,TGTGCCTGGACGACAAACTATGGCTACACCTTC,CAWTTNYGYTF
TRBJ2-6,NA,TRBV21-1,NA,TGTGCCAGCAGCTGGGCCGACTCTGGGGCCAACGTCCTGACTTTC,CASSWADSGANVLTF
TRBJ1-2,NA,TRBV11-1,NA,TGTGCCAGCAGCGAGACAACCAATGGCTACACCTTC,CASSETTNGYTF
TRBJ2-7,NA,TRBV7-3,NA,TGTGCCAGCAGCCCCCCCGCCCCGTGGGACGAGCAGTACTTC,CASSPPAPWDEQYF
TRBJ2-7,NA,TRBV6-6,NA,TGTGCCAGCAGTTTGGGGATCGAGCAGTACTTC,CASSLGIEQYF
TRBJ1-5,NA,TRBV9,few,TGTGCCAGCAGCTCCGACATCAATCAGCCCCAGCATTTT,CASSSDINQPQHF
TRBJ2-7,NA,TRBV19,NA,TGTGCCAGTAGCAAAGACAGGACCCCCCTATACGAGCAGTACTTC,CASSKDRTPLYEQYF
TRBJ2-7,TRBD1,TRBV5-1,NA,TGCGCCAGCAGCTGGGGGACAGGCTACGAGCAGTACTTC,CASSWGTGYEQYF
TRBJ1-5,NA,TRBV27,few,TGTGCCAGCAGTTTATCGATAGGGGGAGGTCAGCCCCAGCATTTT,CASSLSIGGGQPQHF
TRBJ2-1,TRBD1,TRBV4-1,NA,TGCGCCAGCAGCCAAGGGACAGGCCAGTTCTTC,CASSQGTGQFF
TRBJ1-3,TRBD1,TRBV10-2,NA,TGCGCCAGCAGATCCGGGACAGGGGGATCCTTCGCTGGAAACACCATATATTTT,CASRSGTGGSFAGNTIYF
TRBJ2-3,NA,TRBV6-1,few,TGTGCCAGCACCGAAGGGCGTGGGTCCACAGATACGCAGTATTTT,CASTEGRGSTDTQYF
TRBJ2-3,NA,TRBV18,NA,TGTGCCAGCTCACCATCGGCAAGCACAGATACGCAGTATTTT,CASSPSASTDTQYF
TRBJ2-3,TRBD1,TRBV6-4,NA,TGTGCCAGCAGTTCAACAGGGGGCACAGATACGCAGTATTTT,CASSSTGGTDTQYF
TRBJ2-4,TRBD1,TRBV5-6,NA,TGTGCCAGCAGCTACAGGGGTACTAGCATTCAGTACTTC,CASSYRGTSIQYF
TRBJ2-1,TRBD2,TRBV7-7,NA,TGTGCCAGCAGCTCGTTGTCGGGAGGGCCCAATGAGCAGTTCTTC,CASSSLSGGPNEQFF
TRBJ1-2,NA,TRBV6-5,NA,TGTGCCAGCACCTCACCGGGGGCGTATGGCTACACCTTC,CASTSPGAYGYTF
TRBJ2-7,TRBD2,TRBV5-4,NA,TGTGCCAGCAGCGTAACTAGCGGAAGCTACGAGCAGTACTTC,CASSVTSGSYEQYF
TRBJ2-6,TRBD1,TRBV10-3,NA,TGTGCCATCAGTGGCGGGCAGGGGGCTTGGGCTGGGGCCAACGTCCTGACTTTC,CAISGGQGAWAGANVLTF
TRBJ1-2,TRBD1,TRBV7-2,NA,TGTGCCAGCAGTTTAGTCGGGACAGTACAAGCTAACTATGGCTACACCTTC,CASSLVGTVQANYGYTF
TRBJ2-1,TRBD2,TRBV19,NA,TGTGCCAGTAGCGGGAGGTCCTACAATGAGCAGTTCTTC,CASSGRSYNEQFF
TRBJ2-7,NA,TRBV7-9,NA,TGTGCCAGCAGCTTCCTCTCCTACGAGCAGTACTTC,CASSFLSYEQYF
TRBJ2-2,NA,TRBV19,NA,TGTGCCAGTAGTATCGGGCGGAACACCGGGGAGCTGTTTTTT,CASSIGRNTGELFF